This T cell receptor beta chain appears in the sequencing data of a study of blood T cell repertoires in COVID-19. Study overall: In each case, the material was cDNA or gDNA derived from T cells, B-cell-depleted T cells, or PBMCs.

As originally analysed: Nucleated cell counts were estimated from reference gene primer amplification. This table comes from immunoSEQ multiplex PCR, and its TCRdb copy is limited to in-frame clones, with some not included. From that table come the V and J calls and clone size; the DNA was used to work out D and trimming. The sample includes approximately 240,000 clones, 83% seen only once; the top ten take 1.3%. Trimming pared 6 bases from V and 2 bases from J, leaving 9 bases between. The CDR3 has 12 amino acids. From germline, CDR1 is SGHDT and CDR2 YYEEEE. This chain connects TRBV5-6 to TRBJ2-7; the D gene is possibly TRBD1 (6 bases). Sequenced material: peripheral blood. This receptor was obtained from a woman between 25 and 40 years old with COVID-19, enrolled during active disease. The CDR3 protein is CASNDRTYEQYF. Here the CDR3 DNA reads TGTGCCAGCAACGACAGGACCTACGAGCAGTACTTC.